The 27 T cell receptor beta chains presented below share a single source sample, sequenced in a study of cytomegalovirus exposure and HLA in healthy donors. A multiplex PCR was run with 60 Vbeta primers and 13 Jbeta primers. Using immunoSEQ multiplex PCR, the repertoire was profiled, and TCRdb retains in-frame clones only, with some absent. The repertoire holds roughly 92,000 clones, about 80% seen once, with approximately 23% in the top ten. The sequencing input was PBMCs. These TCRs come from a woman between 50 and 59 years old in good health and CMV-seropositive.

The CDR3 loop is CASSHWTGGTHEQYF. The CDR3 coding sequence is TGTGCCAGCAGTCACTGGACAGGGGGGACTCACGAGCAGTACTTC. The rearrangement joins TRBV27 to TRBJ2-7; 10 bases align to TRBD1. Per germline, CDR1 MNHEY and CDR2 SMNVEV (reference sequence). The CDR3 extends over 15 amino acids. The V and J ends lost 5 bases and 5 bases, in that order; junction bases with no gene match: 9.

J is TRBJ1-1 and V is TRBV2; 7 bases align to TRBD1. Germline V gives CDR1 SNHLY, CDR2 FYNNEI. V gave up 4 bases and J gave up 1 base; unmatched junction bases: 9. CDR3 size: 16 residues. The CDR3 nucleotides are TGTGCCAGCAGTGTTCCGGAGACAGGGCAGAACACTGAAGCTTTCTTT. This sequence encodes CASSVPETGQNTEAFF.

This chain uses TRBV19 with TRBJ2-3, with 9 bases that match TRBD1. CDR1 and CDR2 (germline): LNHDA, SQIVND (reference sequence). V lost 4 bases and J lost 4; bases outside the gene matches: 9. The CDR3 contains 16 residues. The DNA for the CDR3 is TGTGCCAGTAGTACCCCGACAGGGGGAATTGCAGATACGCAGTATTTT. This encodes CASSTPTGGIADTQYF.

The rearrangement uses TRBV5-1 and TRBJ2-1, with D perhaps matching TRBD2 (7 bases). Trimming left V 3 bases short and J 7 bases short, with 20 bases between. The CDR3 is made up of 16 amino acids. The V gene's germline CDR1 is SGHRS and CDR2 YFSETQ. CDR3 amino acids: CASSSTGAGVRNEQFF. The CDR3 nucleotides read TGCGCCAGCAGCTCCACGGGGGCGGGAGTCCGAAATGAGCAGTTCTTC. Full variable domain (outside the CDR3, taken from reference TRBV5-1 and TRBJ2-1): KAGVTQTPRYLIKTRGQQVTLSCSPISGHRSVSWYQQTPGQGLQFLFEYFSETQRNKGNFPGRFSGRQFSNSRSEMNVSTLELGDSALYLCASSSTGAGVRNEQFFGPGTRLTVL.

V gene TRBV7-2 combines with J gene TRBJ2-4, with D maybe TRBD2 (6 bases). This CDR3 has 16 amino acids. Trimming pared 4 bases from V and 1 base from J, leaving 14 bases between. Germline loops: CDR1 SGHTA, CDR2 FQGNSA. CDR3 residues: CASSSMGSGAKNIQYF. CDR3 sequence (DNA): TGTGCCAGCAGCTCCATGGGGAGCGGGGCCAAAAACATTCAGTACTTC. The entire variable domain, with the rest obtained from reference TRBV7-2 and TRBJ2-4, is as follows: GAGVSQSPSNKVTEKGKDVELRCDPISGHTALYWYRQSLGQGLEFLIYFQGNSAPDKSGLPSDRFSAERTGGSVSTLTIQRTQQEDSAVYLCASSSMGSGAKNIQYFGAGTRLSVL.

The chain has TRBV6-5 and TRBJ1-1; D is uncertain. The V end lost 5 bases, the J end lost 6 bases, and 19 bases lay between the germline ends. The length of the CDR3 is 15 residues. CDR1 MNHEY and CDR2 SVGAGI come from the germline V gene. The CDR3 reads CASSPEVFPWAEAFF. For the CDR3, the DNA is TGTGCCAGCAGTCCTGAGGTCTTTCCTTGGGCTGAAGCTTTCTTT.

The genes are TRBV5-1 and TRBJ1-1; no firm D call. The germline gives CDR1 SGHRS, CDR2 YFSETQ. This CDR3 has 15 amino acids. Deletions cut 0 bases from V and 0 bases from J, with 9 bases between. The CDR3 sequence is CASSLAGVMNTEAFF. CDR3 DNA sequence: TGCGCCAGCAGCTTGGCCGGAGTTATGAACACTGAAGCTTTCTTT.

The chain uses TRBV9 and TRBJ1-4; 8 bases line up with TRBD1. V shed 1 base, J shed 2 bases, and the junction held 4 bases outside the gene matches. The CDR3 loop spans 16 amino acids. Germline-derived CDR1 and CDR2 are SGDLS and YYNGEE. In DNA form, the CDR3 reads TGTGCCAGCAGCGTAAGCAGGGGGCGGACTAATGAAAAACTGTTTTTT. Protein sequence: CASSVSRGRTNEKLFF.

The chain uses TRBV18 and TRBJ1-4; 11 bases agree with TRBD1. V shed 1 base and J 4 bases; nucleotides not matched to a gene: 11. The CDR3 totals 19 residues. CDR1 and CDR2 from the germline V gene are KGHSH and LQKENI. In DNA, the CDR3 is TGTGCCAGCTCACCACGGACAGGGGGCAACCATCACTTTAATGAAAAACTGTTTTTT. It yields the protein CASSPRTGGNHHFNEKLFF.

The chain recombines TRBV6-4 with TRBJ2-1, with 9 bases matching TRBD1. Per the germline V gene, CDR1 is MRHNA and CDR2 is SNTAGT. The junction had 1 base not matched to a gene; V was cut back by 0 bases and J by 1 base. The CDR3 sequence is 16 residues long. CDR3 in amino acids: CASSDSGTGSYNEQFF. As DNA, the CDR3 is TGTGCCAGCAGTGACTCTGGGACAGGGTCCTACAATGAGCAGTTCTTC.

The chain couples TRBV19 to TRBJ2-5, with D possibly being TRBD2 (6 bases). Matching the DNA end better, TRBJ2-7 makes the J call doubtful. The CDR3 length is 14 residues. CDR1 and CDR2 (germline): LNHDA, SQIVND (reference sequence). The CDR3 here is CASSLRGLTYEQYF. The CDR3 DNA is TGTGCCAGTAGTTTGAGGGGACTCACCTACGAGCAGTACTTC.

V usage is TRBV14 and J usage is TRBJ2-3, with TRBD2 matching 9 bases. The CDR3 loop spans 16 amino acids. The V and J ends lost 3 bases and 1 base, in that order; junction bases with no gene match: 5. The germline gives CDR1 SGHDN, CDR2 FVKESK. The CDR3 loop is CASSQNSGSGTDTQYF. The CDR3, as DNA: TGTGCCAGCAGCCAGAATAGCGGGAGCGGCACAGATACGCAGTATTTT.

The genes are TRBV7-9 and TRBJ1-3, with D hard to call. There are 14 residues in the CDR3. The V gene's germline CDR1 is SEHNR and CDR2 FQNEAQ (reference sequence). V was trimmed by 2 bases and J by 4 bases, leaving 9 bases between them. CDR3 sequence: CASSLKEVGNTIYF. For the CDR3, the DNA is TGTGCCAGCAGCTTAAAGGAGGTCGGAAACACCATATATTTT.

The sample holds a few counts of this clone. This chain joins TRBV12-5 and TRBJ2-5, with no clear D. This CDR3 contains 11 residues. The germline V gene encodes CDR1 LGHNT and CDR2 FRNRAP. Trimming took off 5 bases at V and 5 bases at J, with 6 bases between the two ends. CDR3 region: CASGVVETQYF. CDR3 nucleotide sequence: TGTGCTAGTGGTGTCGTGGAGACCCAGTACTTC.

The V and J genes are TRBV6-1 and TRBJ1-2, with 10 bases lining up with TRBD1. V lost 6 bases to trimming and J lost 8 bases; unmatched junction nucleotides: 6. Germline assignment: CDR1 MNHNS and CDR2 SASEGT. The CDR3 spans 13 residues. Here the CDR3 reads CASSQTGGVGYTF. The CDR3 DNA sequence: TGTGCCAGCAGCCAGACAGGGGGCGTCGGCTACACCTTC.

V and J are TRBV7-8 and TRBJ1-2, with D tentatively TRBD1 (6 bases). CDR1 SGHVS and CDR2 FQNEAQ come from the germline V gene. This CDR3 region has 15 residues. Between the trimmed V and J ends, which lost 0 bases and 3 bases, there was a span of 11 bases. CDR3 amino acids: CASSLATGRDYGYTF. DNA of the CDR3: TGTGCCAGCAGCTTAGCGACAGGCCGAGACTATGGCTACACCTTC.

This chain connects TRBV6-5 to TRBJ1-2; a weak D match, TRBD1 (6 bases). The CDR3 length is 15 residues. CDR1 and CDR2 from the germline V gene are MNHEY and SVGAGI. Trimming cost V 6 bases and J 0 bases, with 14 bases left between them. The CDR3 loop reads CASRPQGTSNYGYTF. Here the CDR3 DNA reads TGTGCCAGCAGGCCCCAGGGGACCTCTAACTATGGCTACACCTTC.

V usage is TRBV19 and J usage is TRBJ2-6, with a weak D call TRBD1 (6 bases). The CDR3 runs 15 residues. The germline V gene has CDR1 LNHDA and CDR2 SQIVND (reference sequence). V was shortened by 5 bases and J by 1 base, with 9 bases between the two germline ends. For the CDR3, the DNA is TGTGCCAGTAGTCCAACAGGGTCTGGGGCCAACGTCCTGACTTTC. Its protein is CASSPTGSGANVLTF.

The rearrangement links TRBV10-2 to TRBJ1-2; D is unresolved. The CDR3 extends over 15 amino acids. Germline loops: CDR1 WSHSY, CDR2 SAAADI. Trimming pared 0 bases from V and 6 bases from J, leaving 14 bases between. The CDR3 DNA sequence: TGCGCCAGCAGTGAGTCTCTCCGTTGGGCCCATGGCTACACCTTC. Translation gives CASSESLRWAHGYTF.

This rearrangement joins TRBV6-5 to TRBJ2-2; 9 positions match TRBD1. Trimming at V came to 0 bases and at J to 5 bases, leaving 4 bases not matched to a gene. Germline-derived CDR1 and CDR2 are MNHEY and SVGAGI. The CDR3 sequence is 16 residues long. The CDR3 DNA reads as TGTGCCAGCAGTTACTCGGGACAGGGTAGAACCGGGGAGCTGTTTTTT. It is translated as CASSYSGQGRTGELFF.

The gene calls are TRBV6-5 and TRBJ2-1; 8 nucleotides align to TRBD2. The CDR3 is 16 amino acids. The junction had 5 bases not matched to a gene; V was cut back by 2 bases and J by 2 bases. CDR1 is MNHEY and CDR2 is SVGAGI in the germline V gene. The CDR3 region is CASSYVSGSPYNEQFF. CDR3 in DNA: TGTGCCAGCAGTTACGTGAGCGGGAGTCCCTACAATGAGCAGTTCTTC.

This chain uses TRBV30 with TRBJ1-1; D not certain. V shed 0 bases and J shed 1 base, with 15 bases lying between them. The CDR3 runs to 16 residues. Per the germline V gene, CDR1 is GTSNPN and CDR2 is SVGIG (reference sequence). DNA of the CDR3: TGTGCCTGGAGTGTAGGGCGGGGAGGGAGGAACACTGAAGCTTTCTTT. This gives the protein CAWSVGRGGRNTEAFF.

This clone occurred a few times. This sequence joins TRBV9 and TRBJ2-1; 8 bases fit TRBD2. Trimming cost V 0 bases and J 7 bases; bases outside gene matches: 9. Germline CDR1 reads SGDLS; CDR2 reads YYNGEE. CDR3 size: 16 residues. The chain's CDR3 is CASSVDGGRMKNEQFF. The DNA for the CDR3 is TGTGCCAGCAGCGTAGATGGCGGGAGGATGAAAAATGAGCAGTTCTTC.

The CDR3 spells CASVGGSSYNEQFF. The CDR3 region has the DNA TGTGCCAGCGTCGGGGGGAGCTCCTACAATGAGCAGTTCTTC. The V gene is TRBV5-6, the J gene TRBJ2-1, with 7 bases aligning to TRBD2. Germline CDR1 reads SGHDT; CDR2 reads YYEEEE. Germline trimming cut 7 bases from V and 0 bases from J; bases unmatched to any gene: 4. The CDR3 extends over 14 amino acids. Combining the CDR3 with reference TRBV5-6 and TRBJ2-1 gives the whole variable domain DAGVTQSPTHLIKTRGQQVTLRCSPKSGHDTVSWYQQALGQGPQFIFQYYEEEERQRGNFPDRFSGHQFPNYSSELNVNALLLGDSALYLCASVGGSSYNEQFFGPGTRLTVL.

The chain recombines TRBV6-6 with TRBJ1-4; 7 bases map to TRBD1. CDR1 MNHNY and CDR2 SVGAGI come from the germline V gene (reference sequence). The V segment lost 2 bases and the J segment 8 bases; nucleotides outside the gene matches: 8. There are 15 residues in the CDR3. The CDR3 spells CASSYVGGALEKLFF. For the CDR3, the DNA is TGTGCCAGCAGTTACGTAGGGGGCGCGTTGGAAAAACTGTTTTTT.

This clone was picked up many times. The J gene is TRBJ1-1, the V gene TRBV15, with 7 bases aligning to TRBD1. Trimming took 0 bases from V and 8 from J; bases not matched to a gene: 6. This CDR3 has 14 residues. Germline CDR1 and CDR2: LNHNV and YYDKDF (reference sequence). In nucleotides, the CDR3 is TGTGCCACCAGCAGAGATTGGGAGACAGGGGAAGCTTTCTTT. This gives the protein CATSRDWETGEAFF.

The rearrangement joins TRBV5-1 to TRBJ2-1, with 11 bases that match TRBD1. The CDR3 spans 16 residues. Germline CDR1 SGHRS, CDR2 YFSETQ. Losses at the gene ends were 0 bases for V and 2 bases for J; bases not matched to a gene: 1. CDR3 DNA sequence: TGCGCCAGCAGCTTGGAGGGACAGGGGGCCTACAATGAGCAGTTCTTC. Protein product: CASSLEGQGAYNEQFF.